The table lists the clone carrying this T cell receptor (beta chain) with a count of one. Its antigen is unidentified. The table came from immunoSEQ multiplex PCR; TCRdb's copy has only in-frame clones and leaves some out. The data contain tens of thousands of clones, approximately 86% of them singletons. This entry belongs to a study of OX40 agonist ivuxolimab in advanced cancers. The overall study: The study treated patients with ivuxolimab, an agonistic anti-OX40 (CD134) antibody. Having had anti-PD-1, anti-PD-L1 or anti-CTLA-4 therapy before was allowed, and roughly 40% had some.

Points from the study as a whole: On average, a greater number of expanded clones characterised CD8+ T cells relative to CD4+.

The CDR3 covers 14 residues. The germline CDR1 and CDR2 sequences are MDHEN and SYDVKM. The V end lost 2 bases, the J end lost 1 base, and 8 bases lay between the germline ends. V and J are TRBV28 and TRBJ1-2; D unclear. The sequencing used CD4+ or CD8+ T cells sorted from blood, collected in a trial of the OX40 agonist ivuxolimab. This receptor was identified in an adult with an advanced solid tumor such as melanoma, head and neck, liver or kidney cancer. CDR3 nucleotides: TGTGCCAGCAGTTTAGCGGGCAGTAACTATGGCTACACCTTC. This translates into CASSLAGSNYGYTF.